The following is a T cell receptor (beta chain) sequence with its context. This clonotype was counted a few times. What antigen it recognizes has not been identified. Base qualities are not provided; no much larger clone lies one nucleotide away. Donors were a few dozen systemically healthy Caucasian individuals from Russia aged roughly 6 to 90 years. Around 10 milliliters of peripheral blood were drawn from each donor into EDTA-treated Vacutainer tubes. Ficoll-Paque density-gradient centrifugation was used to isolate PBMCs, with at least 6.5 million per sample. Total RNA, at least 5.5 micrograms per sample, was extracted from PBMCs with Trizol reagent. For every donor, an aliquot of PBMCs went through flow cytometry to measure the percentages of naive CD45RAhigh/CD27high T cells. The data were taken from a study of blood T cells in healthy people across ages (dated by TCRdb to the mid-2010s). For the study in its entirety: In model experiments, template switching captured about one uniquely barcoded TCR beta cDNA molecule for every two T cells. Age-related changes in TCR beta repertoire diversity were measured in the study by deep sequencing normalized with unique cDNA molecular identifiers. Donors were grouped into four age groups: young (average 16 years), middle-aged (39), aged (roughly 62) and long-lived (around 80). To avoid experimental bias, donors of different ages were spread randomly across the sequencing lanes. For two donors (one aged 18 to 29 and one aged 80 or older), the study analyzed two additional independent replicas of 1 million unique cDNA reads from the same blood draw. Broad study findings and their caveats: The long-lived group showed more naive CD4+ T cells, fewer expanded clones and increased TCR diversity than the aged group, suggesting age selection. Donor CMV infection status was unknown, potentially confounding age-related changes in expanded clonotypes. Bulk unsorted PBMC profiling prevented conclusive comparison of naive and antigen-experienced compartments. A strong correlation was found between observed TCR beta diversity and the percentage of naive T cells measured by flow cytometry. Estimates of total diversity based on one million sequenced T cells were considered lower bounds and underestimates. Observed TCR beta diversity per million T cells fell roughly linearly with age, and a significant reduction was already apparent by age about 43.

CDR1 and CDR2 are drawn from the germline V gene: SGHTA, FQGNSA. Trimming removed 3 bases from V and 0 bases from J, leaving 9 bases between the germline ends. The CDR3 runs 14 amino acids, cysteine and phenylalanine included. Only CDR3 DNA remains: 42 bases, in frame from the first base. To prepare the library, 5' RACE was applied. The data were produced on an Illumina HiSeq 2500. A second PCR of roughly 7 to 11 cycles was run with a J-beta primer mix and a sample-barcoded 5' primer. A template-switch 5' adaptor carrying 12 random nucleotides introduced a unique molecular identifier onto each TCR beta cDNA molecule. Each sample yielded at least 3 million CDR3-containing paired-end reads. First-strand cDNA synthesis was performed from all RNA using the Mint cDNA synthesis kit, with priming by a TRBC-specific oligonucleotide. After uracil-DNA glycosylase treatment, a first 18-cycle PCR used universal primers M1SS and BC2_uni_R on all cDNA. As for how the authors treated the data: Normalization of each sample was performed by random selection of 1 million high-quality reads, each carrying a distinct molecular identifier. Reads with shared molecular identifiers were discarded instead of being binned into consensus sequences. MiTCR, set to a Q25 quality threshold and the strictest error-elimination algorithm, was used for CDR3 identification, clonotype clustering and error correction. A nonparametric unseen species model with Euler transformation was used to estimate lower-bound total TCR beta diversity. TCRdb reprocessed the public reads (quality trimming at Q25 with fastp, clone calling with MiXCR) and kept in-frame beta chains. Under each unique CDR3 protein, matching rows form one entry showing the most common genes and DNA. The V and J calls come from TCRdb's annotation, not from the publication. Present in this sample are fewer than 1 million distinct CDR3 sequences, around 45% of which were seen just once. The ten largest clonotypes hold about 19% of the sample.

Input material: blood. The chain is assembled from TRBV7-2 and TRBJ2-7, with the D segment identity uncertain. The source is a man aged 60-69 years in good health. This receptor has the CDR3 CASSFTPSSYEQYF. The sequenced DNA is TGTGCCAGCAGCTTCACCCCAAGCTCCTACGAGCAGTACTTC.